These 20 T cell receptor beta chains came from one sample sequenced in a study of T-cell memory formation after mild COVID-19. Each CDR3 protein is one row after TCRdb ran MiXCR on the 5' RACE reads. The sample includes about 560,000 distinct CDR3 sequences, roughly 20% of them seen just once. The specimen sequenced was PBMCs or a T cell subset sorted from them (not recorded which). The source is an adult woman who had mild COVID-19 (a few samples of this study predate the infection). Cell type and time point are not known.

This clonotype has only a few counts. The V gene is TRBV7-9, the J gene TRBJ2-2; perhaps TRBD1 as D (5 bases). Trimming cost V 4 bases and J 1 base, with 10 bases left between them. CDR3 length: 15 amino acids. Germline-derived CDR1 and CDR2 are SEHNR and FQNEAQ (reference sequence). The CDR3 here is CASSWGSQNTGELFF. For the CDR3, the DNA is TGTGCCAGCAGCTGGGGCAGTCAGAACACCGGGGAGCTGTTTTTT.

This clonotype appeared a few times. CDR3 in amino acids: CASTILSLMNTEAFF. The DNA of the CDR3 is TGTGCCAGCACCATTTTAAGCCTAATGAACACTGAAGCTTTCTTT. This sequence joins TRBV7-2 and TRBJ1-1; D remains unclear. CDR1 is SGHTA and CDR2 is FQGNSA in the germline V gene. The V gene lost 7 bases and the J gene lost 0 bases, with 15 bases spanning the gap. The CDR3 totals 15 residues.

The CDR3 loop is CATSDWRGSYNEQFF. The CDR3 coding sequence is TGTGCCACCAGTGATTGGCGGGGGTCTTACAATGAGCAGTTCTTC. V gene TRBV24-1 combines with J gene TRBJ2-1, with TRBD2 identical over 7 bases. The germline gives CDR1 KGHDR, CDR2 SFDVKD. The V gene end was trimmed by 2 bases and the J gene end by 4 bases; junction bases not matched to a gene: 4. The CDR3 runs 15 residues.

This clonotype was counted between two and nine times. The chain couples TRBV5-4 to TRBJ2-7; 7 nucleotides align to TRBD1. V was pared by 0 bases and J by 2 bases, with 5 bases of the junction left unmatched. The CDR3 has 15 residues. Germline CDR1 is SGHNT and CDR2 is YYREEE (reference sequence). The CDR3 reads CASSLEQGFTYEQYF. The CDR3 nucleotides are TGTGCCAGCAGCTTGGAACAGGGGTTCACCTACGAGCAGTACTTC.

This clonotype appeared a few times. This CDR3 is CSARQGSYTF. CDR3 bases: TGCAGTGCCAGACAGGGCAGCTACACCTTC. The chain links TRBV20-1 to TRBJ1-2, with 7 bases that match TRBD1. The CDR3 spans 10 residues. The V gene end was trimmed by 6 bases and the J gene end by 9 bases; junction bases not matched to a gene: 4. The V gene's germline CDR1 is DFQATT and CDR2 SNEGSKA (reference sequence).

This clonotype was seen only a few times. The chain uses TRBV12-3 or TRBV12-4 and TRBJ1-6; maybe TRBD1 (5 bases). The germline V and J ends were trimmed by 5 bases and 7 bases, with 12 bases remaining between them. This CDR3 contains 14 residues. CDR3 region: CASSKGNPNSPLHF. The CDR3 bases are TGTGCCAGCAGTAAGGGGAATCCCAATTCACCCCTCCACTTT.

The chain couples TRBV6-5 to TRBJ2-3; D is possibly TRBD1 or TRBD2 (5 bases each). The CDR3 runs to 17 residues. Germline CDR1 and CDR2: MNHEY and SVGAGI. The germline V and J ends were trimmed by 4 bases and 0 bases, with 17 bases remaining between them. The CDR3 DNA is TGTGCCAGCAGTTGGGGACCTACTCACTCTAGCACAGATACGCAGTATTTT. Translation: CASSWGPTHSSTDTQYF.

This clonotype was counted once. The gene calls are TRBV10-3 and TRBJ1-5; possibly TRBD1 for D (5 bases). CDR1 is ENHRY and CDR2 is SYGVKD in the germline V gene. CDR3 length: 14 amino acids. Deletions cut 10 bases from V and 0 bases from J, with 13 bases between. The chain's CDR3 is CATGPGYSNQPQHF. DNA for the CDR3: TGTGCCACAGGGCCGGGGTATAGCAATCAGCCCCAGCATTTT.

The J gene is TRBJ2-2, the V gene TRBV15, with 7 bases identical to TRBD1. The CDR3 runs 16 residues. Losses at the gene ends were 4 bases for V and 3 bases for J; bases not matched to a gene: 8. CDR1 is LNHNV and CDR2 is YYDKDF in the germline V gene (reference sequence). Here the CDR3 reads CATSKRQGPHTGELFF. CDR3 sequence (DNA): TGTGCCACCAGCAAACGACAGGGACCTCACACCGGGGAGCTGTTTTTT.

The V and J genes are TRBV20-1 and TRBJ2-4; D gene uncertain. Germline V CDR1 and CDR2: DFQATT, SNEGSKA (reference sequence). The CDR3 sequence is 15 residues long. Trimming stripped 6 bases from V and 3 bases from J, with 18 bases between. The DNA for the CDR3 is TGCAGTGCAGAACCTCAGGAGCGCCACAAAAACATTCAGTACTTC. Translated, it gives CSAEPQERHKNIQYF.

There are a few counts of this clonotype. The CDR3 loop reads CASSLTGTGRYGYTF. In nucleotides, the CDR3 is TGTGCCAGCAGTCTTACCGGGACAGGGAGGTATGGCTACACCTTC. The chain carries TRBV12-3 or TRBV12-4 and TRBJ1-2; 9 positions agree with TRBD1. The CDR3 extends over 15 amino acids. V shed 5 bases and J 5 bases; nucleotides not matched to a gene: 9.

The chain recombines TRBV9 with TRBJ2-3; tentatively, D is TRBD1 (7 bases). This CDR3 spans 15 amino acids. V was cut by 4 bases and J by 6 bases, with 18 bases left in between. Germline V gene data show CDR1 as SGDLS and CDR2 as YYNGEE. The CDR3 here is CASSQGGLAGDTQYF. The CDR3 DNA is TGTGCCAGCAGCCAGGGGGGACTCGCCGGTGATACGCAGTATTTT.

This clonotype was counted only a few times. This chain connects TRBV12-3 or TRBV12-4 to TRBJ1-1; D not certain. Trimming removed 5 bases at V and 4 bases at J, with 20 bases between. This CDR3 contains 16 residues. The CDR3 nucleotides are TGTGCCAGCAGTCCGGGAGGGTCCCCGGGTACCACTGAAGCTTTCTTT. Encoded protein: CASSPGGSPGTTEAFF.

The V gene is TRBV5-1, the J gene TRBJ2-7; TRBD2 matches at 10 bases. V shed 4 bases, J shed 1 base, and the junction held 5 bases outside the gene matches. This CDR3 spans 15 amino acids. Germline CDR1 and CDR2: SGHRS and YFSETQ. This CDR3 reads CASSRPSGRSYEQYF. CDR3 coding DNA: TGCGCCAGCAGCCGCCCTAGCGGGAGATCCTACGAGCAGTACTTC.

The V call is TRBV5-1, the J call TRBJ2-5; a weak D match, TRBD1 (5 bases). Trimming removed 4 bases at V and 5 bases at J, with 12 bases between. Germline V lookup: CDR1 SGHRS, CDR2 YFSETQ. CDR3 length equals 13 residues. The CDR3 DNA sequence: TGCGCCAGCAGCCCAGGGATGGGGGAGACCCAGTACTTC. The encoded protein is CASSPGMGETQYF.

This clonotype was found a few times. This sequence joins TRBV6-4 and TRBJ2-1; tentatively, D is TRBD1 or TRBD2 (5 bases each). The CDR3 covers 16 residues. Germline CDR1 and CDR2: MRHNA and SNTAGT. V dropped 0 bases and J dropped 6 bases, with 15 bases sitting between them. The CDR3 sequence: CASSDSRGTSFNEQFF. The CDR3 DNA reads TGTGCCAGCAGTGACTCGAGGGGTACTAGTTTCAATGAGCAGTTCTTC.

This clonotype was seen only a few times. The V gene is TRBV7-9, the J gene TRBJ1-4; 9 nucleotides agree with TRBD1. The CDR3 is made up of 16 amino acids. Germline assignment: CDR1 SEHNR and CDR2 FQNEAQ (reference sequence). With 1 base clipped from V and 7 bases from J, the junction kept 7 bases outside the gene matches. The CDR3 loop reads CASSLEIGTGSEKLFF. DNA of the CDR3: TGTGCCAGCAGCTTAGAAATCGGGACAGGGAGTGAAAAACTGTTTTTT.

This clonotype was seen a few times. The rearrangement joins TRBV5-1 to TRBJ1-2; D gene ambiguous. Trimming cost V 3 bases and J 3 bases, with 12 bases left between them. This CDR3 is 14 amino acids long. Germline V gene data show CDR1 as SGHRS and CDR2 as YFSETQ. The CDR3 reads CASSSGPGDYGYTF. The DNA for the CDR3 is TGCGCCAGCAGCTCGGGTCCCGGGGACTATGGCTACACCTTC.

This clonotype has only a few counts. The CDR3, as DNA: TGTGCCAGCAGTTACTCTCTCAGCACCGGGGAGCTGTTTTTT. Its translation is CASSYSLSTGELFF. The genes are TRBV6-5 and TRBJ2-2; D unclear. The CDR3 consists of 14 residues. CDR1 is MNHEY, CDR2 SVGAGI, per germline. V lost 0 bases to trimming and J lost 4 bases, with 6 bases between them.

This clonotype was seen many times. V is TRBV10-3 and J is TRBJ1-1; TRBD1 matches 12 bases. Per germline, CDR1 ENHRY and CDR2 SYGVKD. The CDR3 has 12 amino acids. Written as DNA, the CDR3 is TGTAAGGGGACAGGGGGCAATACTGAAGCTTTCTTT. Translating it yields CKGTGGNTEAFF.